Presented here are 22 T cell receptor beta chains from one specimen sequenced in a study of CD8 T cells in ankylosing spondylitis (dated by TCRdb to between 2016 and 2019). The protocol used for the library was 5' RACE. The sample was run on an Illumina HiSeq 2500. TCRdb reanalyzed the raw reads on its own, using fastp at Q25 for trimming and MiXCR for clone calling, and kept in-frame beta chains. Every CDR3 protein is listed once, alongside the most common genes and DNA of its rows. In this sample the table shows roughly 180,000 distinct CDR3 sequences, 10% to 15% of which occur a single time. The ten largest clones represent about 10% of the sample. Sequencing was done on a sample of blood, either unsorted or a sorted T cell fraction (not recorded which). These receptors were obtained from a female donor with ankylosing spondylitis or in good health (not recorded which).

The table lists this clonotype with many counts. The chain has TRBV7-2 and TRBJ2-3; 9 bases align to TRBD2. The CDR3 runs 15 residues. Germline V gene data show CDR1 as SGHTA and CDR2 as FQGNSA. V trimming: 5 bases; J trimming: 2 bases; junction bases outside the gene matches: 5. CDR3: CASSKTSGHTDTQYF. CDR3 nucleotides: TGTGCCAGCAGCAAAACTAGCGGGCACACAGATACGCAGTATTTT.

The table lists this clonotype with many counts. V is TRBV7-9 and J is TRBJ1-2; D call uncertain. V shed 1 base and J shed 12 bases, with 9 bases lying between them. Germline values: CDR1 SEHNR, CDR2 FQNEAQ (reference sequence). The CDR3 spans 11 residues. In DNA form, the CDR3 reads TGTGCCAGCAGCTTAGGGTTCCGCGACACCTTC. It translates to CASSLGFRDTF.

This clonotype was seen only a few times. The chain combines TRBV30 with TRBJ1-2; D gene ambiguous. Between the trimmed V and J ends, which lost 0 bases and 5 bases, there was a span of 7 bases. In germline, CDR1 is GTSNPN, CDR2 SVGIG (reference sequence). The CDR3 is 12 residues long. The DNA for the CDR3 is TGTGCCTGGAGTGTCGTCAGTTATGGCTACACCTTC. Translation gives CAWSVVSYGYTF. Together with reference TRBV30 and TRBJ1-2, the CDR3 gives the full variable domain: SQTIHQWPATLVQPVGSPLSLECTVEGTSNPNLYWYRQAAGRGLQLLFYSVGIGQISSEVPQNLSASRPQDRQFILSSKKLLLSDSGFYLCAWSVVSYGYTFGSGTRLTVV.

The rearrangement links TRBV3-1 to TRBJ2-1; 8 nucleotides align to TRBD2. The junction had 6 bases not matched to a gene; V was cut back by 4 bases and J by 10 bases. CDR3 length: 13 amino acids. Germline V gives CDR1 LGHDT, CDR2 YNNKEL (reference sequence). CDR3 sequence: CASSRVAGKEQFF. The CDR3 nucleotides read TGTGCCAGCAGCCGGGTAGCGGGAAAGGAGCAGTTCTTC.

A word on this clonotype: Its ends do not fully match the called genes, so a read error is possible. The V gene is TRBV20-1, the J gene TRBJ2-3, with 10 bases fitting TRBD2. The CDR3 contains 16 residues. The germline gives CDR1 DFQATT, CDR2 SNEGSKA (reference sequence). In DNA form, the CDR3 reads TGCAGTGTTAGAACTATCCTAGCGGGAGGCACAGATACGCAGTATTTT. Translation gives CSVRTILAGGTDTQYF.

The V call is TRBV5-1, the J call TRBJ2-7; 11 bases fit TRBD1. V trimming: 1 base; J trimming: 6 bases; junction bases outside the gene matches: 3. Germline lookup yields CDR1 SGHRS and CDR2 YFSETQ. This CDR3 has 14 residues. CDR3 region: CASSLWTGGVEQYF. In DNA form, the CDR3 reads TGCGCCAGCAGCTTGTGGACAGGGGGCGTCGAGCAGTACTTC.

This clonotype was recorded once. The chain recombines TRBV29-1 with TRBJ2-7; 12 nucleotides agree with TRBD2. V was pared by 4 bases and J by 7 bases, with 8 bases of the junction left unmatched. From germline, CDR1 is SQVTM and CDR2 ANQGSEA. CDR3 length: 14 residues. The CDR3 sequence: CSVGKTSGSGEQYF. The CDR3 DNA reads as TGCAGCGTTGGTAAGACTAGCGGGAGCGGTGAGCAGTACTTC.

This clonotype showed up many times. The V and J genes are TRBV9 and TRBJ2-7; D possibly corresponds to TRBD1 (7 bases). Germline CDR1 and CDR2: SGDLS and YYNGEE. The CDR3 spans 15 residues. V was trimmed by 4 bases and J by 3 bases, leaving 17 bases between them. Here the CDR3 DNA reads TGTGCCAGCAGCCCGGGGGACAGCAAAAACTACGAGCAGTACTTC. This gives the protein CASSPGDSKNYEQYF.

This clonotype appeared many times. The CDR3 bases are TGTGCCAGCAGGAACTATAGGAACACTGAAGCTTTCTTT. Translation: CASRNYRNTEAFF. This rearrangement joins TRBV28 to TRBJ1-1; no firm D call. V shed 6 bases and J shed 1 base, with 9 bases lying between them. The CDR3 has 13 amino acids. Germline V gene sequence: CDR1 MDHEN, CDR2 SYDVKM.

About this clonotype: Because the CDR3's place on the DNA is in doubt, the DNA is left out and the CDR3 is given as listed by TCRdb. This rearrangement joins TRBV30 to TRBJ1-2. Germline V gene lookup returns CDR1 GTSNPN and CDR2 SVGIG (reference sequence). With termini counted, the CDR3 has 13 amino acids. CDR3 region: CAWNWGHGAEDTF.

The CDR3 reads CASSVLLAGVGELFF. The DNA for the CDR3 is TGTGCCAGCAGCGTATTACTAGCGGGAGTCGGGGAGCTGTTTTTT. The rearrangement joins TRBV7-6 to TRBJ2-2; the match to TRBD2 covers 11 bases. Germline V gene data show CDR1 as SGHVS and CDR2 as FNYEAQ. V gave up 5 bases and J gave up 7 bases; unmatched junction bases: 6. The CDR3 consists of 15 residues.

This clonotype was seen many times. This chain joins TRBV6-5 and TRBJ2-5; perhaps TRBD1 as D (6 bases). The CDR3 contains 13 residues. In germline, CDR1 is MNHEY, CDR2 SVGAGI. V lost 5 bases and J 4 bases, leaving 11 bases between the germline ends. Here the CDR3 reads CASSNRVSETQYF. In nucleotides, the CDR3 is TGTGCCAGCAGTAACAGGGTGTCAGAGACCCAGTACTTC.

This clonotype was counted ten times or more. The chain employs TRBV6-2 or TRBV6-3 and TRBJ1-5; D remains unclear. The germline V gene has CDR1 MNHEY and CDR2 SVGEGT. This CDR3 is 15 amino acids long. Trimming stripped 2 bases from V and 1 base from J, with 9 bases between. The CDR3 nucleotides read TGTGCCAGCAGTTACGGGGTGATGAGCAATCAGCCCCAGCATTTT. It codes for CASSYGVMSNQPQHF.

The V call is TRBV7-9, the J call TRBJ2-1; TRBD1 is a possible D gene (5 bases). V shed 5 bases and J shed 5 bases, with 10 bases lying between them. The CDR3 has 13 residues. CDR1 SEHNR and CDR2 FQNEAQ come from the germline V gene (reference sequence). The CDR3 DNA reads TGTGCCAGCAGCGGAAACAGGAACAATGAGCAGTTCTTC. Its protein product is CASSGNRNNEQFF.

In this sample, this clonotype turned up many times. V and J are TRBV21-1 and TRBJ2-1; TRBD2, the D gene given by the table, was not confirmed from the DNA. TRBV21-1 is noted as a pseudogene. This CDR3 comprises 17 residues. This CDR3 reads CASSTGLGTSGIYEQFF. For the CDR3, the DNA is TGTGCCAGCAGCACAGGGTTAGGGACTAGCGGGATTTATGAGCAGTTCTTC.

This clonotype was observed many times. The V call is TRBV4-3, the J call TRBJ2-1, with 7 bases lining up with TRBD2. Germline lookup yields CDR1 LGHNA and CDR2 YSLEER. The junction had 4 bases not matched to a gene; V was cut back by 0 bases and J by 2 bases. The length of the CDR3 is 16 residues. CDR3 bases: TGCGCCAGCAGCCAAGAGGGAGGGAGCGCCTACAATGAGCAGTTCTTC. Encoded protein: CASSQEGGSAYNEQFF.

There are a few counts of this clonotype. The chain has TRBV6-2 or TRBV6-3 and TRBJ2-7, with TRBD1 identical over 8 bases. The CDR3 totals 13 residues. Per germline, CDR1 MNHEY and CDR2 SVGEGT. The ends lost 6 bases at V and 5 bases at J; junction bases unmatched: 6. The CDR3 nucleotides are TGTGCCAGCAGATTGGACAGGGTTGACGAGCAGTACTTC. It encodes CASRLDRVDEQYF.

This clonotype has only a few counts. The CDR3 protein is CASSLPRSPLNEQFF. CDR3 coding DNA: TGCGCCAGCAGCTTGCCCAGGTCCCCACTCAATGAGCAGTTCTTC. The V gene is TRBV5-1, the J gene TRBJ2-1, with unresolved D. Per germline, CDR1 SGHRS and CDR2 YFSETQ. The germline V and J ends were trimmed by 1 base and 6 bases, with 14 bases remaining between them. The CDR3 consists of 15 residues.

The chain carries TRBV7-2 and TRBJ2-1; perhaps TRBD1 as D (6 bases). This CDR3 contains 14 residues. The ends were cut back, 4 bases at V and 3 bases at J, with 10 bases in the middle. The germline CDR1 and CDR2 sequences are SGHTA and FQGNSA. CDR3 DNA sequence: TGTGCCAGCAGCTATGAGGGGGTCTACAATGAGCAGTTCTTC. Protein: CASSYEGVYNEQFF.

This clonotype was counted many times. The chain combines TRBV3-1 with TRBJ1-2; weak D call: TRBD1 (5 bases). This CDR3 has 14 residues. V lost 1 base to trimming and J lost 3 bases, with 9 bases between them. The germline CDR1 and CDR2 sequences are LGHDT and YNNKEL (reference sequence). The CDR3 DNA reads TGTGCCAGCAGCCAAGCCGGGACGGACTATGGCTACACCTTC. Translating it yields CASSQAGTDYGYTF.

This clonotype was observed at least ten times. The chain recombines TRBV5-1 with TRBJ1-2; D is uncertain. CDR3 length equals 15 residues. The germline V gene has CDR1 SGHRS and CDR2 YFSETQ. V was cut by 4 bases and J by 5 bases, with 18 bases left in between. In nucleotides, the CDR3 is TGCGCCAGCAGCCCCCCGACCGCACTTGGATATGGCTACACCTTC. This translates into CASSPPTALGYGYTF.

Points on this clonotype: A single base separates this from a much larger clone, so it may be a read error. The gene calls are TRBV29-1 and TRBJ2-3, with D perhaps matching TRBD1 (5 bases). The CDR3 loop spans 13 amino acids. Germline V gene lookup returns CDR1 SQVTM and CDR2 ANQGSEA. The CDR3: CSVDSALTGTQYF. CDR3 coding DNA: TGCAGCGTTGATTCAGCGCTCACAGGTACGCAGTATTTT.